Listed below are T cell receptor beta chains from one sample, sequenced in a study of CD8+ T cells in alopecia areata. Measured with immunoSEQ multiplex PCR; TCRdb has only the in-frame clones, and not every one. The sample consists of 200,000 to 250,000 clones, around three fifths of them appearing once. Sample: CD4+ T cells sorted from blood, taken at week 4, from a patient treated with tofacitinib. The receptors originated from a human donor with alopecia areata. The CDR3 runs from the conserved cysteine through the conserved F or W. The order of the fields is J gene, V gene, CDR3 protein.

TRBJ1-1	TRBV7-9	CASSSQGTEAFF
TRBJ1-2	TRBV2	CASSSTGTEYGYTF
TRBJ2-3	TRBV27	CASSLSATTDTQYF
TRBJ2-5	TRBV7-6	CASSPDSSGTQYF
TRBJ1-2	TRBV5-1	CASSLDRGGKGYTF
TRBJ1-2	TRBV28	CASSPPRHYGYTF
TRBJ1-2	TRBV29-1	CSVFIRDRAYGYTF
TRBJ1-6	TRBV14	CASSQALQGSPLHF
TRBJ2-2	TRBV9	CASGSANTGELFF
TRBJ2-7	TRBV30	CAWSSGGTYEQYF
TRBJ1-1	TRBV15	CATSRSGTGATEAFF
TRBJ2-6	TRBV30	CAGSGWASSGANVLTF
TRBJ2-5	TRBV7-3	CASSFLDGKTQYF
TRBJ1-6	TRBV15	CATSRGSGGQGFSLHF
TRBJ2-5	TRBV7-6	CASSSRIPSRGQETQYF
TRBJ1-1	TRBV7-2	CASSPERGRTEAFF
TRBJ2-1	TRBV11-2	CASSLERTSGGPGGNEQFF
TRBJ2-4	TRBV25-1	CASSEIGGNIQYF